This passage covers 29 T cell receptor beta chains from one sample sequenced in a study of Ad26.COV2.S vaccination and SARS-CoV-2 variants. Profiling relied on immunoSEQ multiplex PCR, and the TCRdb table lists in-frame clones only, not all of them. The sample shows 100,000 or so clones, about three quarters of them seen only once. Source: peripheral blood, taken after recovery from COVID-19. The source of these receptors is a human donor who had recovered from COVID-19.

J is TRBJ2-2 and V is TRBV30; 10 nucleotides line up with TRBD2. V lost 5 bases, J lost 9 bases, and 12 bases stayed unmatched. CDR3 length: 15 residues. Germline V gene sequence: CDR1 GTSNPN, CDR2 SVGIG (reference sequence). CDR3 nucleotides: TGTGCCTGGTCCCAAGGGAGCGGGGGGGCCCGGGAGCTGTTTTTT. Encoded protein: CAWSQGSGGARELFF.

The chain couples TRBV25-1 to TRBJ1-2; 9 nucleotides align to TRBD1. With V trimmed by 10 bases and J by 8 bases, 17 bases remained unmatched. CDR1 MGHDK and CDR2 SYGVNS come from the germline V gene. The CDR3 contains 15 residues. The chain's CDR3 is CATFRDRVGGDGYTF. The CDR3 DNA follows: TGTGCCACCTTCCGGGACAGGGTGGGAGGTGACGGCTACACCTTC.

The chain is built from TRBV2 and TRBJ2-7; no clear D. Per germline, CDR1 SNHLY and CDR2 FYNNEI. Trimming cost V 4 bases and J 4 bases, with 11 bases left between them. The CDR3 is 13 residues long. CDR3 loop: CASSVLLGYEQYF. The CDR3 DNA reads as TGTGCCAGCAGTGTTTTGCTCGGGTACGAGCAGTACTTC.

DNA for the CDR3: TGTGCCAGCAGCCAAAGCGTCGTGCGGGGGGATCCAGATACGCAGTATTTT. Its translation is CASSQSVVRGDPDTQYF. The chain combines TRBV3-1 (or the pseudogene TRBV3-2) with TRBJ2-3; TRBD2 aligns across 8 bases. The germline V gene encodes CDR1 LGHDT and CDR2 YNNKEL (reference sequence). This CDR3 is 17 amino acids long. Germline trimming cut 2 bases from V and 4 bases from J; bases unmatched to any gene: 11.

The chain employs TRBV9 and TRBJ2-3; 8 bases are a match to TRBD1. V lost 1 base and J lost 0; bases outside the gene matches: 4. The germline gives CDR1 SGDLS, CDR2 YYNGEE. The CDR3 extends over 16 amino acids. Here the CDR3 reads CASSVSGQGSTDTQYF. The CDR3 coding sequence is TGTGCCAGCAGCGTATCTGGACAGGGAAGCACAGATACGCAGTATTTT.

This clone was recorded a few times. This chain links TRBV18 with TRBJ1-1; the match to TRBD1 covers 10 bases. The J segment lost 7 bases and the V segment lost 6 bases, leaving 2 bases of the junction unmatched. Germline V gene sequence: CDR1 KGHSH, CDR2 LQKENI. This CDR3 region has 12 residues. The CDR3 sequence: CASSRTGGEAFF. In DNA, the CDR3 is TGTGCCAGCTCCCGGACAGGGGGTGAAGCTTTCTTT. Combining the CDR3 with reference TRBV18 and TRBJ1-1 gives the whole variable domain NAGVMQNPRHLVRRRGQEARLRCSPMKGHSHVYWYRQLPEEGLKFMVYLQKENIIDESGMPKERFSAEFPKEGPSILRIQQVVRGDSAAYFCASSRTGGEAFFGQGTRLTVV.

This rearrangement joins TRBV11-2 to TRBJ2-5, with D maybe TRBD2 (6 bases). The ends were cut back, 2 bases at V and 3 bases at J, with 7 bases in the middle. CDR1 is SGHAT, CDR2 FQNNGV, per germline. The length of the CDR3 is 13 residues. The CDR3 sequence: CASSLTGEETQYF. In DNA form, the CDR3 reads TGTGCCAGCAGCTTAACGGGGGAAGAGACCCAGTACTTC.

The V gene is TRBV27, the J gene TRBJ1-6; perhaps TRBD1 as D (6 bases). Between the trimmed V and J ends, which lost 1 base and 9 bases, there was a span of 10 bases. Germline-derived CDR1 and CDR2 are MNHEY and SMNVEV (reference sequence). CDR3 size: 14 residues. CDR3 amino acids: CASSLWGQGSPLHF. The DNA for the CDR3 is TGTGCCAGCAGTTTATGGGGGCAGGGTTCACCCCTCCACTTT.

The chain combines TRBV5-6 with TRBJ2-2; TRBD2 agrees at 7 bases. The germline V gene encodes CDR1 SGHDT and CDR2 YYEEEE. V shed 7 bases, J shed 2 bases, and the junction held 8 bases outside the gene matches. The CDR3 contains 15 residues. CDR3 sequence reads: CASQSGAFNTGELFF. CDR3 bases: TGTGCCAGCCAGAGCGGGGCCTTTAACACCGGGGAGCTGTTTTTT. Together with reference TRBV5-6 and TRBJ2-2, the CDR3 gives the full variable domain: DAGVTQSPTHLIKTRGQQVTLRCSPKSGHDTVSWYQQALGQGPQFIFQYYEEEERQRGNFPDRFSGHQFPNYSSELNVNALLLGDSALYLCASQSGAFNTGELFFGEGSRLTVL.

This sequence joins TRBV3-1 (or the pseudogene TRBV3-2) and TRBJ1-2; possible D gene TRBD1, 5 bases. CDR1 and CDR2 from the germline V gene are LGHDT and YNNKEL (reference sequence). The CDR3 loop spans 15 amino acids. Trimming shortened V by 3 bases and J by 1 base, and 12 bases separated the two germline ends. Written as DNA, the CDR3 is TGTGCCAGCAGCCAGGTGATGGGGGTTAACTATGGCTACACCTTC. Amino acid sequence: CASSQVMGVNYGYTF.

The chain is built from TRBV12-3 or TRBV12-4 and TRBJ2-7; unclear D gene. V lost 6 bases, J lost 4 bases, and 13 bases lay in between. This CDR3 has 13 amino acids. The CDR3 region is CASRSIDGYEQYF. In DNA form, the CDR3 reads TGTGCCAGCAGGTCAATCGACGGGTACGAGCAGTACTTC.

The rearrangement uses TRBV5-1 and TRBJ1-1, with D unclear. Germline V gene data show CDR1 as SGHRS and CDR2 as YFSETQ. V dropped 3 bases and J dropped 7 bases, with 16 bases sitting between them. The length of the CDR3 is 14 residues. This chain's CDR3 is CASSWNRGGIEAFF. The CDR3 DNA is TGCGCCAGCAGCTGGAACCGCGGCGGTATTGAAGCTTTCTTT.

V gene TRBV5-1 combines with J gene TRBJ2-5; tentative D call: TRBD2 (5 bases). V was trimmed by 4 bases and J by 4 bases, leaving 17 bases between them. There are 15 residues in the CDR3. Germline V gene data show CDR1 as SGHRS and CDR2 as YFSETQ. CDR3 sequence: CASSAADPSRETQYF. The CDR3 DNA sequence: TGCGCCAGCAGCGCAGCGGACCCGTCTCGAGAGACCCAGTACTTC.

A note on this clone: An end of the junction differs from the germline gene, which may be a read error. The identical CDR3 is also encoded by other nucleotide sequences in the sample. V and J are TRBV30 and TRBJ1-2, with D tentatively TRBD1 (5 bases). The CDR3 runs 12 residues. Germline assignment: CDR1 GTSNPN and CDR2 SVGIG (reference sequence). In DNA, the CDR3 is TGCGCCTGGGGCAGGGCCAACTATGGCTACACCTTC. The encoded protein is CAWGRANYGYTF.

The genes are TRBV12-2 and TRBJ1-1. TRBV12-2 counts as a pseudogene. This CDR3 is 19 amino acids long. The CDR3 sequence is CASRSEQRDEASWTTEAFF. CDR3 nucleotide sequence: TGTGCAAGTCGCTCAGAACAACGGGACGAGGCCTCGTGGACCACTGAAGCTTTCTTT.

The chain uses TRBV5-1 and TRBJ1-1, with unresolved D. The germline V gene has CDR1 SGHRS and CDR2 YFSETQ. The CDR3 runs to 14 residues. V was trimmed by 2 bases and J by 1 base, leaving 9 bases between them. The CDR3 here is CASSFNSPNTEAFF. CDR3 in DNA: TGCGCCAGCAGCTTCAACAGCCCGAACACTGAAGCTTTCTTT. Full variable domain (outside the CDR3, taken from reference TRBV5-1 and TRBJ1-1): KAGVTQTPRYLIKTRGQQVTLSCSPISGHRSVSWYQQTPGQGLQFLFEYFSETQRNKGNFPGRFSGRQFSNSRSEMNVSTLELGDSALYLCASSFNSPNTEAFFGQGTRLTVV.

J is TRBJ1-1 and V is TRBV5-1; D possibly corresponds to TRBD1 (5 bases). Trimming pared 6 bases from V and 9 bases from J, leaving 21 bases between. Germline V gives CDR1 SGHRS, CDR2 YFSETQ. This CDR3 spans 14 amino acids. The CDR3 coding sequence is TGCGCCAGCAACTTTGAAGGGGCCGAAACAAAAGCTTTCTTT. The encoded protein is CASNFEGAETKAFF.

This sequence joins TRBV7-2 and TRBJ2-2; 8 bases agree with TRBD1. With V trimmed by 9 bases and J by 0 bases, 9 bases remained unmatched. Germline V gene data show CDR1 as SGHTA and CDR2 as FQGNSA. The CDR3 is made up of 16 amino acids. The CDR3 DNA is TGTGCCAGTAGTACAGGGGGGACCTCGAACACCGGGGAGCTGTTTTTT. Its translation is CASSTGGTSNTGELFF.

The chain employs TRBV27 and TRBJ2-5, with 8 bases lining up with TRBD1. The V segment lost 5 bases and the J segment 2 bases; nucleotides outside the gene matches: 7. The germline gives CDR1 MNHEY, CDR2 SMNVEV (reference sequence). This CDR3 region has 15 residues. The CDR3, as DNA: TGTGCCAGCAGTACCCAGGGGGCCGTTCAAGAGACCCAGTACTTC. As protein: CASSTQGAVQETQYF.

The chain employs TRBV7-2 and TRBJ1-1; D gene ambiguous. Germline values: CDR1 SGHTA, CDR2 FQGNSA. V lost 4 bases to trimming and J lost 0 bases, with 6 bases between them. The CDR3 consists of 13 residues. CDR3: CASSSPMNTEAFF. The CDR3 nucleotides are TGTGCCAGCAGCTCCCCAATGAACACTGAAGCTTTCTTT.

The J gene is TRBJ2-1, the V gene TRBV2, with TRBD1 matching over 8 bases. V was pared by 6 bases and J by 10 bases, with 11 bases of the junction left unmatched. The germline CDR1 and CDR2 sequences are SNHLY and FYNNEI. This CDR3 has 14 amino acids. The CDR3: CASSPGQEATEQFF. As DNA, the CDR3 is TGTGCCAGCAGCCCGGGACAGGAGGCTACGGAGCAGTTCTTC.

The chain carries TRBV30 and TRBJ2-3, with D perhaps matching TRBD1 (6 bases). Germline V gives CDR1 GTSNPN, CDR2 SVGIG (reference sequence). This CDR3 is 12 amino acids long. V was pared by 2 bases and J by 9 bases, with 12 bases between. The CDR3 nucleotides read TGTGCCTGGAGTAAGGAACAGGGAACGCAGTATTTT. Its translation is CAWSKEQGTQYF.

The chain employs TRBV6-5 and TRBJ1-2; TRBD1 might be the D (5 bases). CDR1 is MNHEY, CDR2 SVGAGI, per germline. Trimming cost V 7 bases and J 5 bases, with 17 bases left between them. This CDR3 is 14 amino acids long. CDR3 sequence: CASIPGGFLYGYTF. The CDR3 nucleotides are TGTGCCAGCATCCCCGGGGGGTTTTTATATGGCTACACCTTC.

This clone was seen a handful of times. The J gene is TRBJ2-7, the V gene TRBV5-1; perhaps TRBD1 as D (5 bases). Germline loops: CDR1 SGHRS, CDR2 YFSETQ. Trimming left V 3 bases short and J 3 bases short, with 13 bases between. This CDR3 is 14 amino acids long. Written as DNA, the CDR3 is TGCGCCAGCAGCTCAAATCAGGGTGGCTACGAGCAGTACTTC. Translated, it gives CASSSNQGGYEQYF. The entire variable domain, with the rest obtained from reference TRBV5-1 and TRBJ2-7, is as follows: KAGVTQTPRYLIKTRGQQVTLSCSPISGHRSVSWYQQTPGQGLQFLFEYFSETQRNKGNFPGRFSGRQFSNSRSEMNVSTLELGDSALYLCASSSNQGGYEQYFGPGTRLTVT.

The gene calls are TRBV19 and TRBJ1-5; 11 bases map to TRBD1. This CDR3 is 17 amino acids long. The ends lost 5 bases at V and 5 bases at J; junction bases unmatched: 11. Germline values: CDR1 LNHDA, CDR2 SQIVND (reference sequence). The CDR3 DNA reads TGTGCCAGTAGTCCCATTCTGGGGACAGGGGGGGATCAGCCCCAGCATTTT. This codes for CASSPILGTGGDQPQHF.

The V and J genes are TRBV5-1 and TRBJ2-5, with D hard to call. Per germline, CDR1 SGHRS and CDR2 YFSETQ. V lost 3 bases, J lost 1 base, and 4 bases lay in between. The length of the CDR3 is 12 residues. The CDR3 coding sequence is TGCGCCAGCAGCTCCTCCCAAGAGACCCAGTACTTC. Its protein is CASSSSQETQYF.

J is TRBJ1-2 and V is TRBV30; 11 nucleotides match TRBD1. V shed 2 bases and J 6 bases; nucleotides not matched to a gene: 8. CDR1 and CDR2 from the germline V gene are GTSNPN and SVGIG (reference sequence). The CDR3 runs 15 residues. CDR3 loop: CAWSPRGQGEDGYTF. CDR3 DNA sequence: TGTGCCTGGAGTCCTCGGGGACAGGGGGAAGATGGCTACACCTTC.

The CDR3 nucleotides are TGTGCCAGCAGTGAATTCCTTAATTGGGGTTTAGCCTCCTACGAGCAGTACTTC. This gives the protein CASSEFLNWGLASYEQYF. The chain employs TRBV6-1 and TRBJ2-7; unclear D gene. This CDR3 comprises 18 residues. Germline V gene sequence: CDR1 MNHNS, CDR2 SASEGT. The V end was cut by 2 bases, the J end by 0 bases, with 20 bases between.

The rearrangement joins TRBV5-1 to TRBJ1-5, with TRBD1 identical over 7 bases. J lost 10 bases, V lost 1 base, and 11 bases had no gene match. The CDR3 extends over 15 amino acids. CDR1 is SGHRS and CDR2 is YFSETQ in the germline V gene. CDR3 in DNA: TGCGCCAGCAGCTTGAGAGTGACAGGGAAGTCCCCCCAGCATTTT. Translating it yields CASSLRVTGKSPQHF.